This T cell receptor (beta chain) was sequenced during a study of blood T cell repertoires in COVID-19. As processed by the authors: Amplification of reference gene primers provided the estimated nucleated cell counts. Method: immunoSEQ multiplex PCR; TCRdb's copy keeps in-frame clones and lacks some. V and J calls and clone size follow that table, whereas D and trimming were derived from the DNA. This table has some 150,000 clones, approximately 80% appearing once. A single count supports this clone. Participants were aged about 18 to 100 years from around 26 US areas. Participants classified as exposed had met a COVID-19 case within 2 weeks before study entry. The V gene's germline CDR1 is MDHEN and CDR2 SYDVKM. The CDR3 sequence is 13 residues long. The V segment lost 3 bases and the J segment 6 bases; nucleotides outside the gene matches: 3.

The chain joins TRBV28 to TRBJ2-3, with 7 bases lining up with TRBD2. This TCR derives from a woman aged 18-29 years who had been exposed to COVID-19. Sequenced sample: PBMCs or T cells enriched from blood (not recorded which). CDR3 amino acids: CASSLGAGDTQYF. As DNA, the CDR3 is TGTGCCAGCAGTTTGGGAGCGGGGGATACGCAGTATTTT. Combining the CDR3 with reference TRBV28 and TRBJ2-3 gives the whole variable domain DVKVTQSSRYLVKRTGEKVFLECVQDMDHENMFWYRQDPGLGLRLIYFSYDVKMKEKGDIPEGYSVSREKKERFSLILESASTNQTSMYLCASSLGAGDTQYFGPGTRLTVL.